These 2 T cell receptor beta chains were all obtained from the same sample, sequenced in a study of cytomegalovirus exposure and HLA in healthy donors (dated by TCRdb to 2015 to 2018). The protocol used for the library was the immunoSEQ multiplex PCR assay. In its TCRdb copy, this immuneACCESS table keeps in-frame sequences only and misses some clones. Where compared with another copy, unresolved V genes explain less than half of these, and the others have no known cause. The sample includes roughly 150,000 clones, with more than 70% observed a single time. Clones ranked in the top ten supply under 3% of the sample. Sequenced input: PBMCs. These receptors originate from a man aged 18 to 29 in good health and CMV-seronegative.

The J gene is TRBJ2-3, the V gene TRBV5-1, with 8 bases lining up with TRBD1. V was clipped by 2 bases and J by 2 bases; unmatched bases: 4. The CDR3 runs 15 residues. Germline loops: CDR1 SGHRS, CDR2 YFSETQ. The DNA for the CDR3 is TGCGCCAGCAGCTTACCAGGGGGCTCCACAGATACGCAGTATTTT. Protein: CASSLPGGSTDTQYF.

This clone was recorded only once. This rearrangement joins TRBV19 to TRBJ1-5; no firm D call. The V gene's germline CDR1 is LNHDA and CDR2 SQIVND (reference sequence). CDR3 length: 17 amino acids. Trimming left V 0 bases short and J 2 bases short, with 14 bases between. CDR3 sequence: CASSIESDSVRNQPQHF. The DNA for the CDR3 is TGTGCCAGTAGTATAGAGTCAGACTCCGTTCGCAATCAGCCCCAGCATTTT.